Following are 8 T cell receptor beta chains from one sample sequenced in a study of T cell responses to AZD1222 COVID-19 vaccine. Repertoires were generated with immunoSEQ multiplex PCR, while TCRdb's copy carries only in-frame clones and drops some. The sample contains around 130,000 clones, roughly 93% of which appear only once. The starting material was peripheral blood, obtained on day 0 of AZD1222 vaccination. These receptors were collected from an adult in good health.

The rearrangement uses TRBV7-3 and TRBJ1-6; perhaps TRBD1 as D (6 bases). Germline CDR1 and CDR2: SGHTA and FQGTGA. V was clipped by 6 bases and J by 8 bases, with 14 bases between them. The CDR3 runs 14 residues. This chain's CDR3 is CASRLDPGDSPLHF. CDR3 coding DNA: TGTGCCAGCAGATTAGACCCAGGGGATTCACCCCTCCACTTT.

The chain uses TRBV6-5 and TRBJ2-5, with 10 bases fitting TRBD2. After removal of 7 bases from V and 4 bases from J, the junction contained 3 bases not matched to a gene. Germline CDR1 is MNHEY and CDR2 is SVGAGI. CDR3 length: 13 residues. CDR3: CASNIAGGETQYF. CDR3 DNA sequence: TGTGCCAGCAATATAGCGGGAGGAGAGACCCAGTACTTC.

This clone was seen just once. The CDR3 DNA reads TGTGCCTGCCCTCTAGCGCGTGGGGCCAACGTCCTGACTTTC. This encodes CACPLARGANVLTF. The J gene is TRBJ2-6, the V gene TRBV30, with a tentative D call TRBD2 (6 bases). From germline, CDR1 is GTSNPN and CDR2 SVGIG (reference sequence). V was clipped by 6 bases and J by 3 bases, with 12 bases between them. CDR3 length: 14 residues.

The chain links TRBV28 to TRBJ1-4; 8 bases agree with TRBD1. This CDR3 is built from 13 residues. V shed 10 bases, J shed 9 bases, and the junction held 10 bases outside the gene matches. Germline loops: CDR1 MDHEN, CDR2 SYDVKM. The CDR3 is CATTTGAHKKLFF. CDR3 bases: TGTGCCACCACGACAGGGGCTCATAAAAAACTGTTTTTT.

V is TRBV5-4 and J is TRBJ1-2; TRBD1 is a possible D gene (6 bases). The length of the CDR3 is 18 residues. The ends were cut back, 4 bases at V and 8 bases at J, with 30 bases in the middle. Germline V gene data show CDR1 as SGHNT and CDR2 as YYREEE (reference sequence). The CDR3 sequence: CASSIGGGGVGSSQGYTF. The CDR3 bases are TGTGCCAGCAGCATTGGTGGCGGGGGCGTCGGGTCGAGTCAGGGCTACACCTTC.

The V and J genes are TRBV28 and TRBJ1-6; D might be TRBD1 (6 bases). V lost 7 bases, J lost 8 bases, and 15 bases lay in between. The CDR3 is 14 residues long. Germline V lookup: CDR1 MDHEN, CDR2 SYDVKM. CDR3 DNA: TGTGCCAGCACCGCCGAACAGGGTTATTCACCCCTCCACTTT. Protein sequence: CASTAEQGYSPLHF.

V gene TRBV4-3 combines with J gene TRBJ2-7, with D unclear. Deletions cut 1 base from V and 3 bases from J, with 7 bases between. Germline-derived CDR1 and CDR2 are LGHNA and YSLEER. This CDR3 contains 13 residues. The CDR3 region is CASSQVLFYEQYF. In nucleotides, the CDR3 is TGCGCCAGCAGCCAAGTTTTGTTCTACGAGCAGTACTTC.

The table lists this clone with a few counts. The chain combines TRBV6-5 with TRBJ1-1; D is unclear. The germline V gene has CDR1 MNHEY and CDR2 SVGAGI. V lost 2 bases and J 0 bases, leaving 7 bases between the germline ends. The CDR3 is made up of 14 amino acids. The CDR3 nucleotides read TGTGCCAGCAGTTACCACGGAATGAACACTGAAGCTTTCTTT. It encodes CASSYHGMNTEAFF.